These 26 T cell receptor beta chains share one sample of origin, sequenced in a study of graft-versus-host responses after intestinal transplantation. These receptors have no known antigen. Here immunoSEQ multiplex PCR was the method, and the copy in TCRdb shows in-frame clones only, minus some. The sample lists about 120,000 clones, approximately 95% occurring once. The sequenced sample was unstimulated CD8+ T cells sorted from spleen or lymph node cells, obtained before intestinal transplant. All receptors come from a human donor who received an intestinal transplant.

The chain is built from TRBV7-6 and TRBJ2-1; D is perhaps TRBD1 or TRBD2 (7 bases each). Germline CDR1 is SGHVS and CDR2 is FNYEAQ. Trimming stripped 0 bases from V and 3 bases from J, with 15 bases between. The CDR3 loop spans 17 amino acids. The CDR3 DNA sequence: TGTGCCAGCAGCTTAGCGCGGGGGCAGGGGGACTACAATGAGCAGTTCTTC. As protein: CASSLARGQGDYNEQFF. Using reference TRBV7-6 and TRBJ2-1 for the parts outside the CDR3, the full variable domain is GAGVSQSPRYKVTKRGQDVALRCDPISGHVSLYWYRQALGQGPEFLTYFNYEAQQDKSGLPNDRFSAERPEGSISTLTIQRTEQRDSAMYRCASSLARGQGDYNEQFFGPGTRLTVL.

This clone was recorded once. V is TRBV9 and J is TRBJ2-7; D not certain. Deletions cut 0 bases from V and 0 bases from J, with 13 bases between. Germline V gene sequence: CDR1 SGDLS, CDR2 YYNGEE. The CDR3 is made up of 16 amino acids. This chain's CDR3 is CASSVGWALNSYEQYF. CDR3 coding DNA: TGTGCCAGCAGCGTAGGATGGGCTCTCAACTCCTACGAGCAGTACTTC.

The chain uses TRBV30 and TRBJ2-7; D is possibly TRBD1 (7 bases). The CDR3 runs to 15 residues. V gave up 2 bases and J gave up 0 bases, with 14 bases separating them. Looked up from germline, CDR1 is GTSNPN and CDR2 is SVGIG (reference sequence). CDR3 sequence: CAWSYRQGGSYEQYF. The CDR3 region has the DNA TGTGCCTGGAGTTACCGACAGGGAGGCTCCTACGAGCAGTACTTC.

J is TRBJ2-5 and V is TRBV6-5; maybe TRBD1 (6 bases). Trimming left V 2 bases short and J 5 bases short, with 18 bases between. Per the germline V gene, CDR1 is MNHEY and CDR2 is SVGAGI. The CDR3 totals 16 residues. The CDR3 loop reads CASSYPDGGGFETQYF. Written as DNA, the CDR3 is TGTGCCAGCAGTTACCCCGATGGGGGCGGGTTTGAGACCCAGTACTTC.

This clone has just one count. V and J are TRBV29-1 and TRBJ2-7; possibly TRBD2 for D (6 bases). From germline, CDR1 is SQVTM and CDR2 ANQGSEA. The CDR3 contains 12 residues. Trimming removed 6 bases from V and 3 bases from J, with 12 bases in between. The CDR3 nucleotides read TGCAGCGTCAGGAGGGCCGACTACGAGCAGTACTTC. Translating gives CSVRRADYEQYF.

The chain recombines TRBV2 with TRBJ1-2; D remains unclear. Germline-derived CDR1 and CDR2 are SNHLY and FYNNEI. The CDR3 loop spans 18 amino acids. V lost 0 bases, J lost 8 bases, and 25 bases lay in between. The DNA for the CDR3 is TGTGCCAGCAGTGAAGCGCTCCGGGCAGCGCTATGGTCTAGGGGCTACACCTTC. Translation gives CASSEALRAALWSRGYTF.

This clone turned up a few times. The V and J genes are TRBV4-1 and TRBJ1-2; tentatively, D is TRBD1 (6 bases). CDR3 length: 15 amino acids. Looked up from germline, CDR1 is MGHRA and CDR2 is YSYEKL. V was shortened by 1 base and J by 2 bases, with 11 bases between the two germline ends. The CDR3 DNA follows: TGCGCCAGCAGCCAAGTGAGGACAGCGAACTATGGCTACACCTTC. It yields the protein CASSQVRTANYGYTF.

This clone occurred a few times. A far larger clone is just one base off, so this is likely a read error. At the DNA level, this CDR3 is encoded by other sequences in the same sample as well. This chain uses TRBV5-3 with TRBJ1-1; D is perhaps TRBD1 (6 bases). TRBV5-3 is identified as an open reading frame with a role that is uncertain. The CDR3 runs to 12 residues. The CDR3, as DNA: TGTGCCAGCAGCTTGAGGGGGACTGAAGCTTTCTTT. Translated, it gives CASSLRGTEAFF.

The CDR3 DNA reads as TGTGCCAGTAAATTGGCAGGGGGCTCGTTAACTGAAGCTTTCTTT. Protein: CASKLAGGSLTEAFF. V is TRBV19 and J is TRBJ1-1; 8 positions agree with TRBD1. Germline assignment: CDR1 LNHDA and CDR2 SQIVND (reference sequence). J lost 5 bases, V lost 7 bases, and 12 bases had no gene match. There are 15 residues in the CDR3.

The chain couples TRBV27 to TRBJ2-7; 10 nucleotides agree with TRBD1. The CDR3 has 14 residues. Germline V lookup: CDR1 MNHEY, CDR2 SMNVEV (reference sequence). The trim removed 5 bases at V and 6 bases at J, leaving 7 bases unmatched. This CDR3 reads CASSVSGQGFEQYF. The CDR3 DNA is TGTGCCAGCAGTGTTTCGGGACAGGGGTTCGAGCAGTACTTC.

The J gene is TRBJ2-7, the V gene TRBV6-5; D is ambiguous. CDR3 length equals 12 residues. Germline V gives CDR1 MNHEY, CDR2 SVGAGI. V was clipped by 3 bases and J by 5 bases, with 8 bases between them. The CDR3: CASSYSLDEQYF. CDR3 DNA sequence: TGTGCCAGCAGTTATTCTCTCGACGAGCAGTACTTC.

The CDR3: CASRQDNQPQHF. As DNA, the CDR3 is TGTGCCAGTAGACAGGACAATCAGCCCCAGCATTTT. V gene TRBV28 combines with J gene TRBJ1-5; D is possibly TRBD1 (6 bases). CDR3 length equals 12 residues. CDR1 is MDHEN, CDR2 SYDVKM, per germline. V lost 9 bases to trimming and J lost 3 bases, with 9 bases between them. The entire variable domain, with the rest obtained from reference TRBV28 and TRBJ1-5, is as follows: DVKVTQSSRYLVKRTGEKVFLECVQDMDHENMFWYRQDPGLGLRLIYFSYDVKMKEKGDIPEGYSVSREKKERFSLILESASTNQTSMYLCASRQDNQPQHFGDGTRLSIL.

In the case of this clone: At one end, the junction sequence differs from germline, possibly due to a read error. The chain recombines TRBV7-7 with TRBJ2-5; possible D gene TRBD2, 5 bases. The CDR3 consists of 13 residues. Germline V gene lookup returns CDR1 SSHAT and CDR2 FNYEAQ (reference sequence). CDR3 residues: CASSLGEGETQYF. The CDR3, as DNA: TGTGCTAGCAGCTTAGGAGAGGGTGAGACCCAGTACTTC.

A word on this clone: This CDR3 is also generated by other DNA sequences in the sample. This chain connects TRBV27 to TRBJ2-7; 8 bases match TRBD2. Looked up from germline, CDR1 is MNHEY and CDR2 is SMNVEV (reference sequence). V shed 2 bases, J shed 3 bases, and the junction held 0 bases outside the gene matches. The CDR3 spans 13 residues. As DNA, the CDR3 is TGTGCCAGCAGTTTAGGGACTAGCTACGAGCAGTACTTC. It is translated as CASSLGTSYEQYF.

The rearrangement joins TRBV13 to TRBJ1-1; D remains ambiguous. Germline assignment: CDR1 PRHDT and CDR2 FYEKMQ (reference sequence). The CDR3 has 14 residues. The V end lost 6 bases, the J end lost 0 bases, and 11 bases lay between the germline ends. The CDR3 DNA sequence: TGTGCCAGCAGGATGACGGGCCTGAACACTGAAGCTTTCTTT. It encodes CASRMTGLNTEAFF.

The chain has TRBV4-3 and TRBJ2-7, with no clear D. The CDR3 has 14 residues. CDR1 and CDR2 from the germline V gene are LGHNA and YSLEER. V was clipped by 1 base and J by 0 bases, with 7 bases between them. The CDR3 here is CASSQVAGSYEQYF. The CDR3 DNA reads as TGCGCCAGCAGCCAAGTGGCCGGCTCCTACGAGCAGTACTTC.

V and J are TRBV6-1 and TRBJ1-1; the match to TRBD1 covers 7 bases. Germline CDR1 reads MNHNS; CDR2 reads SASEGT. The V gene end was trimmed by 1 base and the J gene end by 7 bases; junction bases not matched to a gene: 6. This CDR3 comprises 14 residues. The CDR3 loop reads CASSEGAGGVEAFF. For the CDR3, the DNA is TGTGCCAGCAGTGAAGGTGCAGGGGGTGTTGAAGCTTTCTTT.

The gene calls are TRBV15 and TRBJ2-1; 8 bases fit TRBD1. Trimming cost V 6 bases and J 9 bases; bases outside gene matches: 4. The CDR3 consists of 12 residues. The germline V gene has CDR1 LNHNV and CDR2 YYDKDF (reference sequence). The CDR3 nucleotides are TGTGCCACCAGGACACAGGGGGTTGAGCAGTTCTTC. It yields the protein CATRTQGVEQFF. Together with reference TRBV15 and TRBJ2-1, the CDR3 gives the full variable domain: DAMVIQNPRYQVTQFGKPVTLSCSQTLNHNVMYWYQQKSSQAPKLLFHYYDKDFNNEADTPDNFQSRRPNTSFCFLDIRSPGLGDTAMYLCATRTQGVEQFFGPGTRLTVL.

This clone has just one count. This rearrangement joins TRBV19 to TRBJ2-1; possible D gene TRBD2, 6 bases. Trimming shortened V by 3 bases and J by 4 bases, and 13 bases separated the two germline ends. This CDR3 is 15 amino acids long. CDR1 LNHDA and CDR2 SQIVND come from the germline V gene (reference sequence). CDR3 amino acids: CASSIYGRGYNEQFF. The CDR3 DNA reads as TGTGCCAGTAGTATTTACGGGAGAGGATACAATGAGCAGTTCTTC.

The rearrangement joins TRBV4-3 to TRBJ2-4, with D tentatively TRBD2 (5 bases). This CDR3 has 14 residues. Trimming removed 4 bases from V and 2 bases from J, with 9 bases in between. The germline CDR1 and CDR2 sequences are LGHNA and YSLEER. In nucleotides, the CDR3 is TGCGCCAGCAGCCCGGGGTTGACCAAAAACATTCAGTACTTC. Its translation is CASSPGLTKNIQYF.

This chain uses TRBV30 with TRBJ2-7; D is ambiguous. There are 13 residues in the CDR3. V gave up 0 bases and J gave up 0 bases, with 6 bases separating them. CDR1 and CDR2 from the germline V gene are GTSNPN and SVGIG (reference sequence). The CDR3 DNA is TGTGCCTGGAGTGTAGACTCCTCCTACGAGCAGTACTTC. Encoded protein: CAWSVDSSYEQYF.

V is TRBV6-5 and J is TRBJ1-5, with 10 bases lining up with TRBD1. The J segment lost 6 bases and the V segment lost 6 bases, leaving 5 bases of the junction unmatched. Germline CDR1 and CDR2: MNHEY and SVGAGI. The CDR3 has 14 residues. For the CDR3, the DNA is TGTGCCAGCAGGCCCGGGACAGGGGTTCAGCCCCAGCATTTT. It codes for CASRPGTGVQPQHF.

The rearrangement joins TRBV15 to TRBJ2-2, with D hard to call. This CDR3 has 11 amino acids. Germline CDR1 reads LNHNV; CDR2 reads YYDKDF (reference sequence). Trimming stripped 9 bases from V and 7 bases from J, with 9 bases between. The CDR3 sequence is CATPVNGELFF. The CDR3, as DNA: TGTGCCACGCCGGTTAACGGGGAGCTGTTTTTT.

This clone has a single count. This sequence joins TRBV19 and TRBJ2-7, with a tentative D call TRBD2 (6 bases). Germline V gene sequence: CDR1 LNHDA, CDR2 SQIVND (reference sequence). There are 15 residues in the CDR3. V shed 2 bases and J shed 2 bases, with 13 bases lying between them. The DNA of the CDR3 is TGTGCCAGTAGTATAACACTAGCCGATCCCTACGAGCAGTACTTC. As protein: CASSITLADPYEQYF. Full variable domain (missing parts from reference TRBV19 and TRBJ2-7): DGGITQSPKYLFRKEGQNVTLSCEQNLNHDAMYWYRQDPGQGLRLIYYSQIVNDFQKGDIAEGYSVSREKKESFPLTVTSAQKNPTAFYLCASSITLADPYEQYFGPGTRLTVT.

This clone came up once. The chain uses TRBV5-6 and TRBJ2-1; no reliable D call. CDR3 length: 13 residues. Germline CDR1 is SGHDT and CDR2 is YYEEEE. V lost 0 bases to trimming and J lost 9 bases, with 10 bases between them. The DNA of the CDR3 is TGTGCCAGCAGCTTGGCCCCTCCCGGTGAGCAGTTCTTC. It translates to CASSLAPPGEQFF.

This chain links TRBV28 with TRBJ1-1; TRBD1 is a possible D gene (6 bases). The CDR3 loop spans 17 amino acids. The V end was cut by 2 bases, the J end by 0 bases, with 16 bases between. CDR1 is MDHEN, CDR2 SYDVKM, per germline. CDR3 region: CASSLLKYRVVNTEAFF. The CDR3 bases are TGTGCCAGCAGTTTACTTAAGTACAGGGTTGTGAACACTGAAGCTTTCTTT.